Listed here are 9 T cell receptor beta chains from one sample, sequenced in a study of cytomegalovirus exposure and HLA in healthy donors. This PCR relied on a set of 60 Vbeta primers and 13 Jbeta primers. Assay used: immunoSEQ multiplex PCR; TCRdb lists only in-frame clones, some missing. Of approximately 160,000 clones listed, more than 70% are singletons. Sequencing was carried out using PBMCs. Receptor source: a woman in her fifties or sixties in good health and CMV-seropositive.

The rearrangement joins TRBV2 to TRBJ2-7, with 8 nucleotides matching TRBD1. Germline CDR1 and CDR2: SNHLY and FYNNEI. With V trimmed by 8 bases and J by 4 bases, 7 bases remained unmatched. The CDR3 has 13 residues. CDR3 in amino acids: CASADRGRYEQYF. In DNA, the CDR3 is TGTGCCAGCGCTGACAGGGGTCGATACGAGCAGTACTTC.

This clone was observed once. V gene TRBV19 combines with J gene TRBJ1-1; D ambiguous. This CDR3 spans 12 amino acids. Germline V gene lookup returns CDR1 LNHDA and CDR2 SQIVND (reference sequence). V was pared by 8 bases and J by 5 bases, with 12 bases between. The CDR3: CASGKRSTEAFF. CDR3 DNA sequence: TGTGCCAGTGGAAAGAGGAGTACTGAAGCTTTCTTT.

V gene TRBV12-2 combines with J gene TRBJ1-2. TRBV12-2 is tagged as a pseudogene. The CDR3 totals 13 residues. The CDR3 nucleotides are TGTGCCGGTTCTCAGCGCCCCTTCTATGGCTACACCTTC. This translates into CAGSQRPFYGYTF.

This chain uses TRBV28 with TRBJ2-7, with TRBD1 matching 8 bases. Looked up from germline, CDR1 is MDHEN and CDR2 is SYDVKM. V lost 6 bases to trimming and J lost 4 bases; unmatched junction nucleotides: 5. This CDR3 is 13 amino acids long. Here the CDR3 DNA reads TGTGCCAGCAGGGCAGGGGGCGTGTACGAGCAGTACTTC. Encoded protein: CASRAGGVYEQYF. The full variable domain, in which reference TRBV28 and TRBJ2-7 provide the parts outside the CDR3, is DVKVTQSSRYLVKRTGEKVFLECVQDMDHENMFWYRQDPGLGLRLIYFSYDVKMKEKGDIPEGYSVSREKKERFSLILESASTNQTSMYLCASRAGGVYEQYFGPGTRLTVT.

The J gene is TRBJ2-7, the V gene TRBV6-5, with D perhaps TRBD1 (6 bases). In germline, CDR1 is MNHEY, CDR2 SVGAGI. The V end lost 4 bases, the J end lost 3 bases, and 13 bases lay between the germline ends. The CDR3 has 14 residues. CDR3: CASSSTGPSYEQYF. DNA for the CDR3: TGTGCCAGCAGTTCGACAGGACCGAGCTACGAGCAGTACTTC.

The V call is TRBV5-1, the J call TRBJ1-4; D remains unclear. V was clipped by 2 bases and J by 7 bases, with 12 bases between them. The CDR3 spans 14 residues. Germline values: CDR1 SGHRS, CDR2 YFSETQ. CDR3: CASSLGLEGEKLFF. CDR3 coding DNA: TGCGCCAGCAGCTTAGGACTGGAGGGTGAAAAACTGTTTTTT.

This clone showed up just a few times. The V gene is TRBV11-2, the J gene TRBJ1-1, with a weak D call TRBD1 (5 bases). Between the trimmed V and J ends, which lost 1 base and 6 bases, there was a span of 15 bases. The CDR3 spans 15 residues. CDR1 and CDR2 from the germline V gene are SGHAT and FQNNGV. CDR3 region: CASSLGLAGGAEAFF. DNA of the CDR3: TGTGCCAGCAGCTTAGGTCTCGCCGGGGGGGCTGAAGCTTTCTTT.

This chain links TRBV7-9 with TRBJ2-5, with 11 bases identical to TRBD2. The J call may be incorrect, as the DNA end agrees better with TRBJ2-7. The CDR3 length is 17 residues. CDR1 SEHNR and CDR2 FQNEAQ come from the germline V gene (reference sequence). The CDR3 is CASSSYSSGRAQDEQYF. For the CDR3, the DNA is TGTGCCAGCAGCTCCTACAGTAGCGGGAGGGCCCAAGACGAGCAGTACTTC.

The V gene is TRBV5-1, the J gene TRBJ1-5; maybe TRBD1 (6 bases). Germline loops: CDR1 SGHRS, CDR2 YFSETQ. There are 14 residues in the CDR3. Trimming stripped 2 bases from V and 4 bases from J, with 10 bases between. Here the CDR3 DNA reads TGCGCCAGCAGCTTAGGCAGGGGTAATCAGCCCCAGCATTTT. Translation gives CASSLGRGNQPQHF.